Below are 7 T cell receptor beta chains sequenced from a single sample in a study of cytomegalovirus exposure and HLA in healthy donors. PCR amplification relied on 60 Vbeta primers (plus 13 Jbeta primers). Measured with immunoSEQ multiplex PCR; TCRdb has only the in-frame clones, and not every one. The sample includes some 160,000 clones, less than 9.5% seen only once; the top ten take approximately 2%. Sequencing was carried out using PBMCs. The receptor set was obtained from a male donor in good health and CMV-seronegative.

The CDR3 nucleotides are TGTGCCTGGAGTGTAGGGACAGGGCAACTATACGAGCAGTACTTC. Encoded protein: CAWSVGTGQLYEQYF. The rearrangement links TRBV30 to TRBJ2-7; 9 bases agree with TRBD1. Germline V gene data show CDR1 as GTSNPN and CDR2 as SVGIG (reference sequence). The junction had 7 bases not matched to a gene; V was cut back by 0 bases and J by 4 bases. The CDR3 is 15 residues long. Variable domain in full (rest from reference TRBV30 and TRBJ2-7): SQTIHQWPATLVQPVGSPLSLECTVEGTSNPNLYWYRQAAGRGLQLLFYSVGIGQISSEVPQNLSASRPQDRQFILSSKKLLLSDSGFYLCAWSVGTGQLYEQYFGPGTRLTVT.

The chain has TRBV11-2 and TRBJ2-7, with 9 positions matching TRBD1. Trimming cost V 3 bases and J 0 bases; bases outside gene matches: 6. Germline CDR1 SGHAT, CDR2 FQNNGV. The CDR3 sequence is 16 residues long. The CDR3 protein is CASSFGTGTYSYEQYF. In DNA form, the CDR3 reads TGTGCCAGCAGCTTCGGGACAGGGACTTACTCCTACGAGCAGTACTTC.

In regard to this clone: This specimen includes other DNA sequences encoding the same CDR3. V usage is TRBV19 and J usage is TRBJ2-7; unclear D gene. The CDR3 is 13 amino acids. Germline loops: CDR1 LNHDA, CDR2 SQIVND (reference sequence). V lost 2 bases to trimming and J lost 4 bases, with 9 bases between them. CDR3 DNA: TGTGCCAGTAGTATATATCAGGATTACGAGCAGTACTTC. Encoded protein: CASSIYQDYEQYF.

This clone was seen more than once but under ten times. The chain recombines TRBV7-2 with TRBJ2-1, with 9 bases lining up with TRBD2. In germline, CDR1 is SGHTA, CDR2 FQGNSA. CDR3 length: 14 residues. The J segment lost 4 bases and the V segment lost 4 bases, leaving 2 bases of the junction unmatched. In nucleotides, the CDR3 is TGTGCCAGCAGCTCGACTAGCGGTTACAATGAGCAGTTCTTC. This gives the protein CASSSTSGYNEQFF.

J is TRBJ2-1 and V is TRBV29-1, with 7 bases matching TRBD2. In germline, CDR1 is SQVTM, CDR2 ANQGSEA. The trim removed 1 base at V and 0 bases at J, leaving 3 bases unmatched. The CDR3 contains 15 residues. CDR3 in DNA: TGCAGCGTTGAAGGCGGGGGTTACTCCTACAATGAGCAGTTCTTC. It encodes CSVEGGGYSYNEQFF.

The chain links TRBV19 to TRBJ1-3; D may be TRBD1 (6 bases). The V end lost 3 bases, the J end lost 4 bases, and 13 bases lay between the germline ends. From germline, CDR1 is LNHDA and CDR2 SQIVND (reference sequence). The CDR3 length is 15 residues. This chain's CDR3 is CASSILAGVGNTIYF. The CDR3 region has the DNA TGTGCCAGTAGTATTCTGGCAGGGGTAGGAAACACCATATATTTT.

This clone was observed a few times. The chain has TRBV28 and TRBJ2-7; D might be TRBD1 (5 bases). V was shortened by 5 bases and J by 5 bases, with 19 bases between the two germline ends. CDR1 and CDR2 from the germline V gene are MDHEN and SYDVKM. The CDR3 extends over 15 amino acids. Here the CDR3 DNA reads TGTGCCAGCAGTCCCGACAGCAAGATCACCGACGAGCAGTACTTC. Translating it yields CASSPDSKITDEQYF.